These T cell receptor beta chains were read from a single sample in a study of vaccination effects on CD4 cells after COVID-19. No antigen has been assigned to these receptors. Profiling relied on immunoSEQ multiplex PCR, and the TCRdb table lists in-frame clones only, not all of them. The data contain about 46,000 clones, about four fifths of them singletons. This material consisted of CD4+ T cells from PBMCs cultured with HCoV-OC43 spike peptides, taken after COVID-19 vaccination. These receptors all stem from a human donor who received a COVID-19 vaccine. Each CDR3 is given with its conserved first and last residue. The D gene is left open where the match is weak. The size field is filled for only some rows; it gives once, few, many or a size class.

v_gene: TRBV10-3; abundance: .; d_gene: TRBD2; j_gene: TRBJ2-1; CDR3aa: CAVNSGTSASYEQFF; CDR3nt: TGTGCCGTTAATAGCGGGACTAGCGCCAGCTATGAGCAGTTCTTC
v_gene: TRBV24-1; abundance: .; d_gene: .; j_gene: TRBJ1-1; CDR3aa: CATIGAVGTEAFF; CDR3nt: TGTGCCACCATTGGCGCAGTTGGGACTGAAGCTTTCTTT
v_gene: TRBV9; abundance: .; d_gene: .; j_gene: TRBJ1-6; CDR3aa: CASSVADRSPLHF; CDR3nt: TGTGCCAGCAGCGTAGCTGATCGATCACCCCTCCACTTT
v_gene: TRBV6-5; abundance: .; d_gene: .; j_gene: TRBJ2-5; CDR3aa: CASSRLGRPPETQYF; CDR3nt: TGTGCCAGCTCCCGCCTAGGCCGCCCACCGGAGACCCAGTACTTC
v_gene: TRBV11-2; abundance: .; d_gene: .; j_gene: TRBJ2-4; CDR3aa: CASSPTQGRDIQYF; CDR3nt: TGTGCCAGCAGCCCCACACAGGGTCGAGACATTCAGTACTTC
v_gene: TRBV12-5; abundance: .; d_gene: TRBD1; j_gene: TRBJ2-1; CDR3aa: CASGLVLTGGTNNEQFF; CDR3nt: TGTGCTAGTGGTTTGGTACTGACAGGGGGGACCAACAATGAGCAGTTCTTC
v_gene: TRBV6-5; abundance: .; d_gene: TRBD1; j_gene: TRBJ1-2; CDR3aa: CASRKDRAYGYTF; CDR3nt: TGTGCCAGCAGAAAAGACAGGGCCTATGGCTACACCTTC
v_gene: TRBV6-6; abundance: .; d_gene: TRBD2; j_gene: TRBJ2-7; CDR3aa: CASSSGTSGVFEQYF; CDR3nt: TGTGCCAGCAGTTCGGGGACTAGCGGGGTTTTCGAGCAGTACTTC
v_gene: TRBV10-1; abundance: .; d_gene: .; j_gene: TRBJ2-3; CDR3aa: CASSESQDTQYF; CDR3nt: TGCGCCAGCAGTGAGTCGCAAGATACGCAGTATTTT
v_gene: TRBV12-5; abundance: .; d_gene: .; j_gene: TRBJ1-3; CDR3aa: CASGLEEEYF; CDR3nt: TGTGCTAGTGGTTTGGAGGAAGAATATTTT
v_gene: TRBV5-1; abundance: .; d_gene: .; j_gene: TRBJ1-2; CDR3aa: CASSLGEVRNGYTF; CDR3nt: TGCGCCAGCAGCTTGGGGGAAGTGAGGAATGGCTACACCTTC
v_gene: TRBV19; abundance: .; d_gene: .; j_gene: TRBJ2-5; CDR3aa: CASSMLQETQYF; CDR3nt: TGTGCCAGTAGTATGTTGCAAGAGACCCAGTACTTC
v_gene: TRBV3-1/TRBV3-2; abundance: few; d_gene: .; j_gene: TRBJ2-4; CDR3aa: CASSHHRGEPQLSF; CDR3nt: TGTGCCAGCAGCCATCATAGGGGAGAACCCCAACTTTCCTTT
v_gene: TRBV7-2; abundance: .; d_gene: TRBD1; j_gene: TRBJ2-1; CDR3aa: CASRPRDRLLNEQFF; CDR3nt: TGTGCCAGCAGGCCCAGGGACAGGCTACTCAATGAGCAGTTCTTC
v_gene: TRBV7-2; abundance: .; d_gene: TRBD2; j_gene: TRBJ2-4; CDR3aa: CASSLRGWGLAGGKNIQYF; CDR3nt: TGTGCCAGCAGCTTACGGGGTTGGGGACTAGCGGGGGGGAAAAACATTCAGTACTTC
v_gene: TRBV5-1; abundance: .; d_gene: TRBD1; j_gene: TRBJ2-7; CDR3aa: CASLSTPGTVYEQYF; CDR3nt: TGCGCCAGCCTGTCAACCCCCGGGACAGTCTACGAGCAGTACTTC
v_gene: TRBV10-3; abundance: .; d_gene: .; j_gene: TRBJ2-3; CDR3aa: CAITAAGLGDTQYF; CDR3nt: TGTGCCATCACGGCCGCGGGTCTGGGAGATACGCAGTATTTT
v_gene: TRBV10-3; abundance: .; d_gene: .; j_gene: TRBJ2-1; CDR3aa: CAISEKGGNEQFF; CDR3nt: TGTGCCATCAGTGAGAAGGGGGGGAATGAGCAGTTCTTC
v_gene: TRBV5-1; abundance: .; d_gene: TRBD2; j_gene: TRBJ2-3; CDR3aa: CASSLRDYPSTDTQYF; CDR3nt: TGCGCCAGCAGCCTCCGGGACTACCCTAGCACAGATACGCAGTATTTT
v_gene: TRBV5-4; abundance: .; d_gene: .; j_gene: TRBJ1-3; CDR3aa: CASSLMGNSGNTIYF; CDR3nt: TGTGCCAGCAGCTTGATGGGGAACTCTGGAAACACCATATATTTT
v_gene: TRBV7-2; abundance: few; d_gene: .; j_gene: TRBJ2-1; CDR3aa: CASSLNRGNEQFF; CDR3nt: TGTGCCAGCAGCTTAAACCGGGGCAATGAGCAGTTCTTC
v_gene: TRBV6-2/TRBV6-3; abundance: .; d_gene: TRBD1; j_gene: TRBJ1-5; CDR3aa: CASSRTGGSQPQHF; CDR3nt: TGTGCCAGCAGTAGAACAGGGGGAAGTCAGCCCCAGCATTTT
v_gene: TRBV9; abundance: .; d_gene: .; j_gene: TRBJ2-2; CDR3aa: CASSKQGFTGELFF; CDR3nt: TGTGCCAGCAGCAAACAGGGATTCACCGGGGAGCTGTTTTTT
v_gene: TRBV5-1; abundance: .; d_gene: TRBD1; j_gene: TRBJ2-7; CDR3aa: CASSWQQGSGEQYF; CDR3nt: TGCGCCAGCAGCTGGCAACAGGGGTCTGGTGAGCAGTACTTC
v_gene: TRBV5-1; abundance: once; d_gene: TRBD1; j_gene: TRBJ2-3; CDR3aa: CASSRGQGNTDTQYF; CDR3nt: TGCGCCAGCAGCCGGGGACAGGGGAACACAGATACGCAGTATTTT
v_gene: TRBV6-4; abundance: .; d_gene: .; j_gene: TRBJ2-3; CDR3aa: CASSDSGGRLGTDTQYF; CDR3nt: TGTGCCAGCAGTGACTCCGGGGGCCGTCTTGGCACAGATACGCAGTATTTT
v_gene: TRBV19; abundance: .; d_gene: .; j_gene: TRBJ2-3; CDR3aa: CASSSPQRGSSTDTQYF; CDR3nt: TGTGCCAGTAGTTCACCTCAGAGGGGTTCGAGCACAGATACGCAGTATTTT
v_gene: TRBV6-5; abundance: .; d_gene: .; j_gene: TRBJ2-7; CDR3aa: CASSYSRQYYEQYF; CDR3nt: TGTGCCAGCAGTTACTCGAGACAGTACTACGAGCAGTACTTC
v_gene: TRBV25-1; abundance: .; d_gene: TRBD2; j_gene: TRBJ2-3; CDR3aa: CASSFRLAGGGTDTQYF; CDR3nt: TGTGCCAGCAGCTTCAGACTAGCGGGGGGGGGCACAGATACGCAGTATTTT
v_gene: TRBV4-1; abundance: .; d_gene: .; j_gene: TRBJ1-5; CDR3aa: CASSQEQTRSNQPQHF; CDR3nt: TGCGCCAGCAGCCAAGAACAGACTAGGAGCAATCAGCCCCAGCATTTT
v_gene: TRBV13; abundance: .; d_gene: .; j_gene: TRBJ1-2; CDR3aa: CASSSPLAPGALANYGYTF; CDR3nt: TGTGCCAGCAGCTCCCCCCTAGCTCCGGGGGCCCTAGCTAACTATGGCTACACCTTC
v_gene: TRBV3-1/TRBV3-2; abundance: .; d_gene: TRBD1; j_gene: TRBJ2-7; CDR3aa: CASSPTGTVLWEQYF; CDR3nt: TGTGCCAGCAGCCCGACGGGGACAGTCCTTTGGGAGCAGTACTTC
v_gene: TRBV11-2; abundance: .; d_gene: .; j_gene: TRBJ2-1; CDR3aa: CASSLAAVSSYNEQFF; CDR3nt: TGTGCCAGCAGCTTAGCAGCGGTGAGCTCCTACAATGAGCAGTTCTTC
v_gene: TRBV11-3; abundance: few; d_gene: .; j_gene: TRBJ2-7; CDR3aa: CASSLTGSDEQYF; CDR3nt: TGTGCCAGCAGCTTAACCGGGAGCGACGAGCAGTACTTC
v_gene: TRBV6-5; abundance: .; d_gene: TRBD2; j_gene: TRBJ2-7; CDR3aa: CASSYGTSWYEQYF; CDR3nt: TGTGCCAGCAGTTACGGGACTAGCTGGTACGAGCAGTACTTC
v_gene: TRBV14; abundance: .; d_gene: .; j_gene: TRBJ1-6; CDR3aa: CASSQLGNSPLHF; CDR3nt: TGTGCCAGCAGCCAATTAGGGAATTCACCCCTCCACTTT
v_gene: TRBV6-5; abundance: .; d_gene: .; j_gene: TRBJ2-2; CDR3aa: CASSRPPGTGELFF; CDR3nt: TGTGCCAGCAGTCGCCCCCCCGGGACCGGGGAGCTGTTTTTT
v_gene: TRBV2; abundance: .; d_gene: .; j_gene: TRBJ1-5; CDR3aa: CASRTYNQPQHF; CDR3nt: TGTGCCAGCAGAACTTACAATCAGCCCCAGCATTTT